These 2 T cell receptor beta chains came from one sample sequenced in a study of response to subunit inactivated influenza vaccine. TCRdb independently ran MiXCR on the RT-PCR reads; one entry per CDR3 protein. The sample gives around 530,000 distinct CDR3 sequences, roughly 12% of which show up once; roughly 10% is in the top ten. The material sequenced was PBMCs from blood, taken on the day of vaccination. Receptors were obtained from a man aged 45-65 years who received an inactivated influenza vaccine.

The genes are TRBV7-6 and TRBJ2-4; 11 bases map to TRBD2. The CDR3 is made up of 16 amino acids. Germline loops: CDR1 SGHVS, CDR2 FNYEAQ. V was clipped by 4 bases and J by 1 base; unmatched bases: 3. CDR3 sequence reads: CASSSTSGTAKNIQYF. CDR3 in DNA: TGTGCCAGCAGCTCGACTAGCGGGACGGCCAAAAACATTCAGTACTTC. The full variable domain, in which reference TRBV7-6 and TRBJ2-4 provide the parts outside the CDR3, is GAGVSQSPRYKVTKRGQDVALRCDPISGHVSLYWYRQALGQGPEFLTYFNYEAQQDKSGLPNDRFSAERPEGSISTLTIQRTEQRDSAMYRCASSSTSGTAKNIQYFGAGTRLSVL.

V is TRBV20-1 and J is TRBJ2-7; 7 positions match TRBD1. CDR3 length: 14 residues. Germline CDR1 reads DFQATT; CDR2 reads SNEGSKA (reference sequence). V gave up 0 bases and J gave up 4 bases; unmatched junction bases: 6. The CDR3 loop is CSARDNRGEYEQYF. Written as DNA, the CDR3 is TGCAGTGCTAGAGATAACAGGGGAGAATACGAGCAGTACTTC.